This entry lists 21 T cell receptor beta chains sequenced from one sample in a study of Graves' ophthalmopathy and Graves' hyperthyroidism. TCR beta CDR3 regions were amplified from RNA transcripts. RT-PCR was first run with HTBI primers, then multiplex PCR in a second round. MiXCR, applied by TCRdb to the multiplex PCR reads, yields one record per CDR3 protein. The sample records about 740,000 distinct CDR3 sequences, 40% being singletons. Sequencing was performed on peripheral blood. The receptors here all came from an adult man with Graves' ophthalmopathy.

J is TRBJ1-2 and V is TRBV29-1; 8 bases align to TRBD1. The CDR3 is 13 amino acids. The V gene's germline CDR1 is SQVTM and CDR2 ANQGSEA. DNA for the CDR3: TGCAGTGACTCGGACAGGGCGTCTGGTGGCTACACCTTC. Protein sequence: CSDSDRASGGYTF.

V is TRBV9 and J is TRBJ2-5; the match to TRBD1 covers 7 bases. The CDR3 spans 14 residues. Germline assignment: CDR1 SGDLS and CDR2 YYNGEE. J gave up 8 bases and V 4 bases, and 11 bases lay outside the gene matches. Written as DNA, the CDR3 is TGTGCCAGCAGCCCTAGAGGGGGCAGCGGAACCCAGTACTTC. Its translation: CASSPRGGSGTQYF.

This clonotype has a single count. Just one base apart from a much larger clone, this may be a read error. Likely a read error: the CDR3 ends without its conserved phenylalanine or tryptophan. The V gene is TRBV7-9, the J gene TRBJ2-5; 9 bases fit TRBD2. J lost 4 bases, V lost 1 base, and 7 bases had no gene match. The CDR3 is made up of 16 amino acids. The V gene's germline CDR1 is SEHNR and CDR2 FQNEAQ (reference sequence). The CDR3 nucleotides read TGTGCCAGCAGCTTAGTTTTAGCGGGAGACGGAGAGACCCAGTACATC. It specifies CASSLVLAGDGETQYI.

Ten or more counts support this clonotype. The V gene is TRBV7-9, the J gene TRBJ1-5; D is unclear. With 0 bases removed from V and 1 base from J, the gap between germline ends came to 4 bases. Germline loops: CDR1 SEHNR, CDR2 FQNEAQ (reference sequence). The CDR3 contains 14 residues. The CDR3 coding sequence is TGTGCCAGCAGCTTAGCTGGAAGCAATCAGCCCCAGCATTTT. Amino acid sequence: CASSLAGSNQPQHF.

The rearrangement joins TRBV15 to TRBJ1-5, with unresolved D. The V gene lost 3 bases and the J gene lost 2 bases, with 8 bases spanning the gap. The CDR3 has 14 amino acids. CDR1 LNHNV and CDR2 YYDKDF come from the germline V gene (reference sequence). As DNA, the CDR3 is TGTGCCACCAGCAGCTTCGCAGGCAATCAGCCCCAGCATTTT. Residues: CATSSFAGNQPQHF.

The chain combines TRBV5-8 with TRBJ2-7; 8 bases fit TRBD1. CDR3 length equals 16 residues. The germline CDR1 and CDR2 sequences are SGHTS and YDEGEE. Trimming took 5 bases from V and 4 from J; bases not matched to a gene: 14. CDR3 loop: CASSPDRGSPVYEQYF. The CDR3 bases are TGTGCCAGCAGTCCCGACAGGGGCTCCCCAGTATACGAGCAGTACTTC. The whole variable domain, filled in from reference TRBV5-8 and TRBJ2-7, reads EAGVTQSPTHLIKTRGQQATLRCSPISGHTSVYWYQQALGLGLQFLLWYDEGEERNRGNFPPRFSGRQFPNYSSELNVNALELEDSALYLCASSPDRGSPVYEQYFGPGTRLTVT.

The rearrangement uses TRBV9 and TRBJ1-4; 8 bases agree with TRBD1. This CDR3 has 16 amino acids. The J segment lost 8 bases and the V segment lost 4 bases, leaving 13 bases of the junction unmatched. CDR1 and CDR2 (germline): SGDLS, YYNGEE. This CDR3 reads CASSQTFRTGREKLFF. DNA for the CDR3: TGTGCCAGCAGCCAAACTTTCCGGACAGGGAGAGAAAAACTGTTTTTT.

This clonotype was seen ten or more times. V gene TRBV7-9 combines with J gene TRBJ2-7, with 10 bases aligning to TRBD1. The length of the CDR3 is 14 residues. CDR1 and CDR2 (germline): SEHNR, FQNEAQ (reference sequence). Losses at the gene ends were 1 base for V and 4 bases for J; bases not matched to a gene: 1. The CDR3 nucleotides are TGTGCCAGCAGCTTAGTGGACAGGGGGTACGAGCAGTACTTC. Residues: CASSLVDRGYEQYF.

This clonotype was recorded a few times. The chain joins TRBV7-3 to TRBJ1-2; 9 bases are shared with TRBD1. Trimming took 3 bases from V and 3 from J; bases not matched to a gene: 2. From germline, CDR1 is SGHTA and CDR2 FQGTGA. The CDR3 loop spans 14 amino acids. The CDR3 loop reads CASSLDRGDYGYTF. The DNA of the CDR3 is TGTGCCAGCAGCTTGGACAGGGGAGACTATGGCTACACCTTC.

The table lists this clonotype with a few counts. This sequence joins TRBV19 and TRBJ2-7; a weak D match, TRBD1 (6 bases). The ends were cut back, 3 bases at V and 3 bases at J, with 12 bases in the middle. This CDR3 has 14 residues. Germline V gives CDR1 LNHDA, CDR2 SQIVND (reference sequence). CDR3 in amino acids: CASSMAQGGYEQYF. The CDR3 DNA is TGTGCCAGTAGTATGGCACAGGGCGGCTACGAGCAGTACTTC.

As concerns this clonotype: A read error may produce the germline difference seen at one junction end. The V and J genes are TRBV10-3 and TRBJ2-7; D is possibly TRBD1 (6 bases). CDR1 and CDR2 from the germline V gene are ENHRY and SYGVKD. The CDR3 consists of 10 residues. The CDR3 is CAISDGQRDF. In nucleotides, the CDR3 is TGTGCCATCAGTGACGGACAGAGAGACTTC.

V is TRBV7-2 and J is TRBJ2-5, with D perhaps being TRBD1 or TRBD2 (5 bases each). Germline V lookup: CDR1 SGHTA, CDR2 FQGNSA. The CDR3 is made up of 15 amino acids. V dropped 2 bases and J dropped 5 bases, with 15 bases sitting between them. CDR3 sequence: CASSLIAGAYETQYF. The DNA for the CDR3 is TGTGCCAGCAGCTTAATAGCCGGGGCGTATGAGACCCAGTACTTC.

The J gene is TRBJ1-2, the V gene TRBV20-1, with D unclear. V lost 0 bases to trimming and J lost 0 bases, with 11 bases between them. Germline V lookup: CDR1 DFQATT, CDR2 SNEGSKA (reference sequence). CDR3 length: 15 amino acids. The CDR3 DNA follows: TGCAGTGCTAGAGATCAGTTGGGGTCTAACTATGGCTACACCTTC. Its protein is CSARDQLGSNYGYTF.

The chain has TRBV12-3 or TRBV12-4 and TRBJ2-7, with D possibly being TRBD1 or TRBD2 (5 bases each). The CDR3 runs to 15 residues. V lost 6 bases, J lost 0 bases, and 15 bases lay in between. DNA of the CDR3: TGTGCCAGCAGGGACACGGGATTGGTCTCCTACGAGCAGTACTTC. It translates to CASRDTGLVSYEQYF.

In regard to this clonotype: No conserved phenylalanine or tryptophan is present at the end of the CDR3, so a read error is the likely explanation. This chain connects TRBV2 to TRBJ1-1, with D possibly being TRBD1 (5 bases). V was cut by 4 bases and J by 5 bases, with 8 bases left in between. Germline V gene sequence: CDR1 SNHLY, CDR2 FYNNEI. This CDR3 has 12 amino acids. For the CDR3, the DNA is TGTGCCAGCAGTGGGGGGGAAACTGAAGCTTTCCTT. This sequence encodes CASSGGETEAFL.

This clonotype was counted a few times. The J gene is TRBJ1-1, the V gene TRBV13, with D maybe TRBD1 (6 bases). Germline CDR1 PRHDT, CDR2 FYEKMQ (reference sequence). The CDR3 has 15 amino acids. V lost 1 base and J 6 bases, leaving 15 bases between the germline ends. CDR3 coding DNA: TGTGCCAGCAGCTTAGACTTCCGACAGGAATCTGAAGCTTTCTTT. Translated: CASSLDFRQESEAFF.

This clonotype was recorded at least ten times. The chain uses TRBV29-1 and TRBJ1-3; 8 positions match TRBD1. Trimming cost V 7 bases and J 3 bases; bases outside gene matches: 2. There are 12 residues in the CDR3. The germline CDR1 and CDR2 sequences are SQVTM and ANQGSEA. The CDR3 DNA reads as TGCAGCGCAGGGACAGGTGGAAACACCATATATTTT. It is translated as CSAGTGGNTIYF.

Remarks on this clonotype: No DNA is shown, since the ends of the CDR3 on it are uncertain; the CDR3 is the one TCRdb lists. The chain recombines TRBV19 with TRBJ1-2; TRBD1, the D gene given by the table, was not confirmed from the DNA. Looked up from germline, CDR1 is LNHDA and CDR2 is SQIVND (reference sequence). The CDR3 totals 16 residues, both ends included. The CDR3 here is CASSSRPWAGIYGCTF.

The chain recombines TRBV7-6 with TRBJ1-3; 9 bases fit TRBD1. This CDR3 has 16 amino acids. Germline loops: CDR1 SGHVS, CDR2 FNYEAQ. The ends lost 4 bases at V and 0 bases at J; junction bases unmatched: 4. CDR3 nucleotides: TGTGCCAGCAGCTACAGGGGGCGATCCTCTGGAAACACCATATATTTT. This translates into CASSYRGRSSGNTIYF. The full variable domain, completed using reference TRBV7-6 and TRBJ1-3, is GAGVSQSPRYKVTKRGQDVALRCDPISGHVSLYWYRQALGQGPEFLTYFNYEAQQDKSGLPNDRFSAERPEGSISTLTIQRTEQRDSAMYRCASSYRGRSSGNTIYFGEGSWLTVV.

The sample holds many counts of this clonotype. The V and J genes are TRBV15 and TRBJ1-5, with no clear D. The germline V gene encodes CDR1 LNHNV and CDR2 YYDKDF (reference sequence). Deletions cut 0 bases from V and 4 bases from J, with 4 bases between. The CDR3 totals 13 residues. In DNA, the CDR3 is TGTGCCACCAGCAGAGACCGGAATCAGCCCCAGCATTTT. Protein: CATSRDRNQPQHF. The full variable domain, rest sourced from reference TRBV15 and TRBJ1-5, is DAMVIQNPRYQVTQFGKPVTLSCSQTLNHNVMYWYQQKSSQAPKLLFHYYDKDFNNEADTPDNFQSRRPNTSFCFLDIRSPGLGDTAMYLCATSRDRNQPQHFGDGTRLSIL.

This clonotype was picked up many times. This chain connects TRBV7-9 to TRBJ2-7; no definite D call. CDR1 and CDR2 (germline): SEHNR, FQNEAQ (reference sequence). V lost 8 bases to trimming and J lost 2 bases, with 22 bases between them. CDR3 length equals 16 residues. Here the CDR3 reads CASGRLEPLGTYEQYF. The CDR3, as DNA: TGTGCCAGCGGTCGTCTTGAACCCTTAGGCACCTACGAGCAGTACTTC.